This T cell receptor beta chain was retrieved from a study of T cell responses to AZD1222 COVID-19 vaccine. Regarding the study as a whole: Donor demographics were predominantly white British with a female majority; clonal diversity may be underestimated. An increase in Spike-specific TCR breadth and depth was observed after two AZD1222 doses.

Data came from immunoSEQ multiplex PCR; TCRdb stores just in-frame clones and leaves some out. The repertoire holds approximately 94,000 clones, with around 87% as singletons. Comment on this clone: Its antigen is not known.

The sequence came from an adult in good health. The source was peripheral blood, collected on day 0 of MenACWY control vaccination.

The CDR3 DNA sequence: TGTGCCAGCAGTACAGGACCTCATAGCTCCTATAATTCACCCCTCCACTTT. Translation: CASSTGPHSSYNSPLHF. The chain is built from TRBV7-2 and TRBJ1-6; perhaps TRBD1 as D (5 bases). Germline assignment: CDR1 SGHTA and CDR2 FQGNSA. V lost 6 bases, J lost 0 bases, and 15 bases lay in between. The CDR3 covers 17 residues.